These 16 T cell receptor beta chains were sequenced from one sample in a study of somatic mutations in cytotoxic T cells in rheumatoid arthritis. The table came from immunoSEQ multiplex PCR; TCRdb's copy has only in-frame clones and leaves some out. Of 25,000 to 30,000 clones in the sample, approximately 86% were seen once. Input material: CD8+ T cells sorted from blood. Receptors were obtained from an adult with rheumatoid arthritis.

The V gene is TRBV5-1, the J gene TRBJ1-2; possibly TRBD1 for D (5 bases). Germline CDR1 is SGHRS and CDR2 is YFSETQ. Trimming took 1 base from V and 7 from J, leaving 11 bases between them. The CDR3 loop spans 13 amino acids. CDR3 residues: CASSLRGKGGYTF. The DNA for the CDR3 is TGCGCCAGCAGCTTGCGGGGGAAGGGTGGCTACACCTTC.

This clone was seen only once. The chain links TRBV5-1 to TRBJ1-1; 8 nucleotides line up with TRBD1. V lost 0 bases, J lost 5 bases, and 12 bases stayed unmatched. The CDR3 consists of 17 residues. Germline loops: CDR1 SGHRS, CDR2 YFSETQ. The CDR3 DNA reads as TGCGCCAGCAGCTTGGCCTCGGGACAGGCGTACCCGACTGAAGCTTTCTTT. Protein product: CASSLASGQAYPTEAFF.

This clone appeared once. The chain's CDR3 is CASRGHNNEQFF. The CDR3 DNA sequence: TGTGCCAGCAGGGGACACAACAATGAGCAGTTCTTC. J is TRBJ2-1 and V is TRBV6-1, with a weak D call TRBD1 (6 bases). The germline V gene encodes CDR1 MNHNS and CDR2 SASEGT. The V and J ends lost 6 bases and 5 bases respectively, with 8 bases between them. This CDR3 spans 12 amino acids.

This rearrangement joins TRBV5-1 to TRBJ2-1; D tentatively reads TRBD1 or TRBD2 (5 bases each). Trimming pared 0 bases from V and 9 bases from J, leaving 16 bases between. This CDR3 is built from 15 residues. Looked up from germline, CDR1 is SGHRS and CDR2 is YFSETQ. The CDR3 DNA sequence: TGCGCCAGCAGCTTGGCCGGGGTAGCAAGGGGTGAGCAGTTCTTC. Translation gives CASSLAGVARGEQFF.

This CDR3 is CASSQGRTSGSVGTDTQYF. CDR3 nucleotides: TGTGCCAGCAGCCAAGGGAGGACTAGCGGGAGTGTTGGCACAGATACGCAGTATTTT. The chain is built from TRBV14 and TRBJ2-3; 13 positions agree with TRBD2. Germline loops: CDR1 SGHDN, CDR2 FVKESK. This CDR3 contains 19 residues. Losses at the gene ends were 1 base for V and 1 base for J; bases not matched to a gene: 8.

The V and J genes are TRBV4-1 and TRBJ1-2; TRBD1 might be the D (5 bases). Germline V lookup: CDR1 MGHRA, CDR2 YSYEKL. V was shortened by 5 bases and J by 5 bases, with 18 bases between the two germline ends. The CDR3 runs to 15 residues. The CDR3, as DNA: TGCGCCAGCAGCAAGGGTCAGGGAGAGGGGTATGGCTACACCTTC. Protein sequence: CASSKGQGEGYGYTF.

The chain couples TRBV7-2 to TRBJ2-7, with 9 bases identical to TRBD2. Germline CDR1 is SGHTA and CDR2 is FQGNSA. V shed 1 base, J shed 3 bases, and the junction held 4 bases outside the gene matches. CDR3 length: 15 residues. The CDR3 DNA follows: TGTGCCAGCAGCTTAGAAAGCGGGGGGTTCTACGAGCAGTACTTC. Amino acids: CASSLESGGFYEQYF. Drawing the rest from reference TRBV7-2 and TRBJ2-7, the complete variable domain is GAGVSQSPSNKVTEKGKDVELRCDPISGHTALYWYRQSLGQGLEFLIYFQGNSAPDKSGLPSDRFSAERTGGSVSTLTIQRTQQEDSAVYLCASSLESGGFYEQYFGPGTRLTVT.

The chain combines TRBV9 with TRBJ1-1; D is unresolved. The V end was cut by 3 bases, the J end by 1 base, with 7 bases between. Germline V gene sequence: CDR1 SGDLS, CDR2 YYNGEE. The CDR3 totals 13 residues. CDR3 amino acids: CASSAQKNTEAFF. CDR3 DNA: TGTGCCAGCAGCGCACAGAAGAACACTGAAGCTTTCTTT. The full variable domain, completed using reference TRBV9 and TRBJ1-1, is DSGVTQTPKHLITATGQRVTLRCSPRSGDLSVYWYQQSLDQGLQFLIQYYNGEERAKGNILERFSAQQFPDLHSELNLSSLELGDSALYFCASSAQKNTEAFFGQGTRLTVV.

The V call is TRBV9, the J call TRBJ2-3; a possible D gene is TRBD2 (6 bases). The CDR3 runs 15 residues. V lost 2 bases and J lost 11, with 21 bases in between. Germline V gene data show CDR1 as SGDLS and CDR2 as YYNGEE. The CDR3 nucleotides read TGTGCCAGCAGCGTCTTTAGCGGTTTCACAAGGGAGCAGTATTTT. It codes for CASSVFSGFTREQYF.

The V call is TRBV18, the J call TRBJ2-7; the D is unclear. V lost 3 bases, J lost 2 bases, and 8 bases lay in between. This CDR3 is 13 amino acids long. CDR1 and CDR2 from the germline V gene are KGHSH and LQKENI. CDR3 loop: CASSPGGTYEQYF. In DNA form, the CDR3 reads TGTGCCAGCTCACCGGGTGGAACCTACGAGCAGTACTTC.

The chain recombines TRBV5-4 with TRBJ2-7; D is unresolved. From germline, CDR1 is SGHNT and CDR2 YYREEE (reference sequence). The V and J ends lost 4 bases and 1 base respectively, with 15 bases between them. The CDR3 runs 15 residues. CDR3: CASSPAAVSSYEQYF. The CDR3 DNA follows: TGTGCCAGCAGCCCGGCGGCGGTGAGTTCCTACGAGCAGTACTTC.

V and J are TRBV28 and TRBJ2-5; 14 bases line up with TRBD2. This CDR3 is built from 15 residues. Trimming removed 3 bases from V and 4 bases from J; junction bases left unmatched: 1. In germline, CDR1 is MDHEN, CDR2 SYDVKM. CDR3 DNA sequence: TGTGCCAGCAGTTTGACTAGCGGGGGGGCAGAGACCCAGTACTTC. Translation gives CASSLTSGGAETQYF.

This chain links TRBV11-2 with TRBJ1-6; no firm D call. Germline lookup yields CDR1 SGHAT and CDR2 FQNNGV. Trimming left V 1 base short and J 5 bases short, with 15 bases between. The CDR3 runs to 17 residues. CDR3 amino acids: CASSLAAEGRDNSPLHF. The CDR3 DNA reads as TGTGCCAGCAGCTTAGCGGCGGAAGGGAGGGATAATTCACCCCTCCACTTT.

This rearrangement joins TRBV15 to TRBJ2-1, with unresolved D. Trimming removed 9 bases from V and 2 bases from J, with 11 bases in between. The CDR3 sequence is 13 residues long. The germline V gene has CDR1 LNHNV and CDR2 YYDKDF (reference sequence). CDR3 sequence (DNA): TGTGCCACTGCGATGCAGCCCTACAATGAGCAGTTCTTC. The encoded protein is CATAMQPYNEQFF.

The V gene is TRBV9, the J gene TRBJ2-1, with 9 bases matching TRBD2. The V segment lost 1 base and the J segment 7 bases; nucleotides outside the gene matches: 3. Germline V gene lookup returns CDR1 SGDLS and CDR2 YYNGEE. The CDR3 length is 14 residues. The CDR3: CASSVSSGRNEQFF. DNA for the CDR3: TGTGCCAGCAGCGTATCCAGCGGGAGGAATGAGCAGTTCTTC.

This CDR3 reads CASSFRDGRGAYEQYF. Here the CDR3 DNA reads TGCGCCAGCAGCTTTAGAGACGGGAGGGGCGCCTACGAGCAGTACTTC. The J gene is TRBJ2-7, the V gene TRBV5-1, with 8 bases matching TRBD2. After removal of 2 bases from V and 2 bases from J, the junction contained 9 bases not matched to a gene. The CDR3 runs to 16 residues. Germline lookup yields CDR1 SGHRS and CDR2 YFSETQ. Together with reference TRBV5-1 and TRBJ2-7, the CDR3 gives the full variable domain: KAGVTQTPRYLIKTRGQQVTLSCSPISGHRSVSWYQQTPGQGLQFLFEYFSETQRNKGNFPGRFSGRQFSNSRSEMNVSTLELGDSALYLCASSFRDGRGAYEQYFGPGTRLTVT.